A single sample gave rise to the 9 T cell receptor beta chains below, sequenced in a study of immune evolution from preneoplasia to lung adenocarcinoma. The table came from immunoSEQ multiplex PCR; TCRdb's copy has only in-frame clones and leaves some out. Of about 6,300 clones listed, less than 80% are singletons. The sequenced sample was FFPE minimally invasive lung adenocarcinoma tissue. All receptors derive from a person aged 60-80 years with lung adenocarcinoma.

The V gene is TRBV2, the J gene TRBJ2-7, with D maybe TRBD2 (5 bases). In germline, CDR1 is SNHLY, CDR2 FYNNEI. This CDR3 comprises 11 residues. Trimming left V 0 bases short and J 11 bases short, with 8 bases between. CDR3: CASSEAPREYF. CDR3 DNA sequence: TGTGCCAGCAGTGAAGCGCCGAGGGAGTACTTC. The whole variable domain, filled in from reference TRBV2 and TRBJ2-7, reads EPEVTQTPSHQVTQMGQEVILRCVPISNHLYFYWYRQILGQKVEFLVSFYNNEISEKSEIFDDQFSVERPDGSNFTLKIRSTKLEDSAMYFCASSEAPREYFGPGTRLTVT.

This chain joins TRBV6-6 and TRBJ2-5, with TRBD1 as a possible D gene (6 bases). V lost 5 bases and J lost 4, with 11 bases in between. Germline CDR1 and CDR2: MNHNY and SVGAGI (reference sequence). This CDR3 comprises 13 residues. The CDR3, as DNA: TGTGCCAGCAGTGAGACAGGTCGAGAGACCCAGTACTTC. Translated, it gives CASSETGRETQYF.

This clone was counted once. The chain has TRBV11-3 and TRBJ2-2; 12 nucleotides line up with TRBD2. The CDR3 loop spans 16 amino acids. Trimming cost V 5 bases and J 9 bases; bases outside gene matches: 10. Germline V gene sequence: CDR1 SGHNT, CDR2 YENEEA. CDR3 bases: TGTGCCAGCAGCCGGACTAGCGGGACCCTTGGGCGGGAGCTGTTTTTT. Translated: CASSRTSGTLGRELFF.

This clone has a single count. The CDR3 is CASSYSTAPYEQYF. The CDR3 region has the DNA TGTGCCAGCAGTTACTCGACAGCCCCCTACGAGCAGTACTTC. V usage is TRBV6-5 and J usage is TRBJ2-7, with D possibly matching TRBD1 (5 bases). The germline V gene encodes CDR1 MNHEY and CDR2 SVGAGI. V gave up 0 bases and J gave up 2 bases, with 8 bases separating them. The CDR3 extends over 14 amino acids.

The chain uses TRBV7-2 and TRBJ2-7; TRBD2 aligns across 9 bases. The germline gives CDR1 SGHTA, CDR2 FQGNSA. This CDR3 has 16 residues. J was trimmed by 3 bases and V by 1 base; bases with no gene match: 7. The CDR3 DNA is TGTGCCAGCAGCTTAGGGTACGGGACTAGCCGCTACGAGCAGTACTTC. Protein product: CASSLGYGTSRYEQYF. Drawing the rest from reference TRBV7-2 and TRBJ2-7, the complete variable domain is GAGVSQSPSNKVTEKGKDVELRCDPISGHTALYWYRQSLGQGLEFLIYFQGNSAPDKSGLPSDRFSAERTGGSVSTLTIQRTQQEDSAVYLCASSLGYGTSRYEQYFGPGTRLTVT.

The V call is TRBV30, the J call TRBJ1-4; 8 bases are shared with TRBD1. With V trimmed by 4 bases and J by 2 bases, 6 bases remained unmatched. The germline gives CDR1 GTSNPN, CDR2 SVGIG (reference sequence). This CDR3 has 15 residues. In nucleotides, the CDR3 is TGTGCCTGGACCCATCAGGGGGCTACTAATGAAAAACTGTTTTTT. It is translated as CAWTHQGATNEKLFF.

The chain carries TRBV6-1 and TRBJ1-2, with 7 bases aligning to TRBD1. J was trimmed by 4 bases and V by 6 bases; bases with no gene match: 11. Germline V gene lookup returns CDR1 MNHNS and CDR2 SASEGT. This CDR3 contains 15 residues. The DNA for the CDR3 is TGTGCCAGCAGACTTAATGACAGGGACACCTATGGCTACACCTTC. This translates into CASRLNDRDTYGYTF.

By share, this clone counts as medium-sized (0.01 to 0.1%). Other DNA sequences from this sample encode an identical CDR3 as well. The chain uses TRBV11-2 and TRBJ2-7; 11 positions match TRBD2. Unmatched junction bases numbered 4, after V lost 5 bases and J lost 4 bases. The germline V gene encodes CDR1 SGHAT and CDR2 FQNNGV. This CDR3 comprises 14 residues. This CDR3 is CASSPGTSGYEQYF. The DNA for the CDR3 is TGTGCCAGCAGCCCCGGGACTAGCGGATACGAGCAGTACTTC.

CDR3 coding DNA: TGTGCCAGCAGTATTGGGACATCTCGCTCCTACGAGCAGTACTTC. Translation: CASSIGTSRSYEQYF. The chain is built from TRBV28 and TRBJ2-7; a possible D gene is TRBD1 (6 bases). The CDR3 spans 15 residues. The V end lost 5 bases, the J end lost 0 bases, and 14 bases lay between the germline ends. Per germline, CDR1 MDHEN and CDR2 SYDVKM.